The 10 T cell receptor beta chains reported below all come from one sample, sequenced in a study of tumor and adjacent non-tumor tissue in lung cancer. A modified ARM-PCR protocol with three rounds of nested PCR amplified TCRbeta. MiXCR was run by TCRdb on the multiplex PCR reads, yielding one entry per CDR3 protein. The repertoire consists of about 100,000 distinct CDR3 sequences, with approximately 60% occurring once and the leading ten covering around a fifth. No cell sorting was done before RNA was extracted from the tissue. The normal lung tissue was taken more than 3 cm from the tumor edge. The specimen was distant non-tumor lung tissue. These TCRs come from a young man with non-small cell lung cancer.

This clonotype was counted at least ten times. The chain uses TRBV14 and TRBJ1-1, with D hard to call. This CDR3 region has 13 residues. Per germline, CDR1 SGHDN and CDR2 FVKESK. V lost 4 bases and J 5 bases, leaving 11 bases between the germline ends. As DNA, the CDR3 is TGTGCCAGCAGCCTAACCCCGGGGACTGAAGCTTTCTTT. Translation: CASSLTPGTEAFF.

CDR3 sequence reads: CASSQDELVGTYGQYV. The CDR3 DNA is TGCGCCAGCAGCCAAGATGAGCTGGTGGGTACCTACGGGCAGTACGTC. The V and J genes are TRBV4-1 and TRBJ2-7; D gene uncertain. This CDR3 spans 16 amino acids. Germline values: CDR1 MGHRA, CDR2 YSYEKL.

Notes on this clonotype: This may arise from a read error, as a much more abundant clone is one base away. J is TRBJ1-1 and V is TRBV10-3, with 7 bases that match TRBD1. Germline V gene data show CDR1 as ENHRY and CDR2 as SYGVKD. The CDR3 length is 14 residues. V lost 7 bases to trimming and J lost 1 base; unmatched junction nucleotides: 6. The CDR3 spells CAITAGTANTEAFF. For the CDR3, the DNA is TGTGCCATCACTGCAGGGACAGCGAACACTGAAGCTTTCTTT.

The chain is built from TRBV10-3 and TRBJ2-5; possibly TRBD1 for D (6 bases). Trimming shortened V by 9 bases and J by 5 bases, and 16 bases separated the two germline ends. Looked up from germline, CDR1 is ENHRY and CDR2 is SYGVKD. There are 13 residues in the CDR3. In nucleotides, the CDR3 is TGTGCCATTAGCCCGAGGGGGATTGAGACCCAGTACTTC. Translated: CAISPRGIETQYF.

The chain is built from TRBV7-6 and TRBJ2-7; D remains ambiguous. The CDR3 sequence is 12 residues long. Trimming pared 5 bases from V and 6 bases from J, leaving 11 bases between. Germline values: CDR1 SGHVS, CDR2 FNYEAQ. This CDR3 is CASSPQTSEQYF. The CDR3 nucleotides are TGTGCCAGCAGCCCCCAGACGTCCGAGCAGTACTTC.

This clonotype was observed a handful of times. Germline and junction disagree at one end, which may indicate a read error. The chain combines TRBV20-1 with TRBJ2-1; D remains ambiguous. CDR1 and CDR2 from the germline V gene are DFQATT and SNEGSKA (reference sequence). This CDR3 comprises 16 residues. Here the CDR3 reads CNARDVAVVVYNEQFF. The CDR3, as DNA: TGCAATGCTAGGGATGTTGCGGTAGTCGTATACAATGAGCAGTTCTTC.

This clonotype was seen only a few times. This could be a read error, since a much larger clone is one nucleotide away. CDR3 sequence: CANSEARAARETQYF. DNA for the CDR3: TGTGCCAACAGTGAAGCGAGGGCAGCGAGGGAGACCCAGTACTTC. The V and J genes are TRBV6-1 and TRBJ2-5, with D possibly TRBD2 on 5 matching bases. The CDR3 runs 15 residues. CDR1 MNHNS and CDR2 SASEGT come from the germline V gene.

A few counts support this clonotype. This may come from a read error, since a much larger clone is one base off. The V gene is TRBV29-1, the J gene TRBJ2-7; tentative D call: TRBD2 (5 bases). Trimming cost V 7 bases and J 8 bases, with 12 bases left between them. Germline V CDR1 and CDR2: SQVTM, ANQGSEA. The CDR3 is 10 residues long. DNA for the CDR3: TGCAGCGCTTCTCGGGGTCAGCAGTACTTC. Residues: CSASRGQQYF.

A word on this clonotype: A read error may produce the germline difference seen at one junction end. The V call is TRBV29-1, the J call TRBJ2-3; no clear D. CDR3 length: 12 amino acids. From germline, CDR1 is SQVTM and CDR2 ANQGSEA. CDR3 sequence: CCVDSGPDTQYF. CDR3 nucleotide sequence: TGCTGCGTTGACTCCGGGCCAGATACGCAGTATTTT.

As to this clonotype: One junction end disagrees with the germline gene, perhaps due to a read error. CDR3 in DNA: TGCAGTGCTAGTTTTAGGGCAGGGGATAGCACAGATACGCAGTTTTTT. Translated, it gives CSASFRAGDSTDTQFF. The rearrangement links TRBV20-1 to TRBJ2-3; maybe TRBD1 (6 bases). The CDR3 has 16 residues. CDR1 and CDR2 from the germline V gene are DFQATT and SNEGSKA (reference sequence).